The entry below describes one T cell receptor (beta chain). CDR3 length equals 14 residues. V gave up 3 bases and J gave up 9 bases; unmatched junction bases: 4. Germline loops: CDR1 SGHVS, CDR2 FQNEAQ. This record belongs to a study of T cell responses to AZD1222 COVID-19 vaccine. Only in-frame clones appear in the TCRdb table, and some are missing; sequencing was by immunoSEQ multiplex PCR. The sample carries some 120,000 clones, approximately 90% recorded once. This TCR derives from an adult in good health. Here the sequenced sample was peripheral blood, taken on day 0 of MenACWY control vaccination. This rearrangement joins TRBV7-8 to TRBJ1-5, with 11 bases fitting TRBD1. The CDR3 DNA sequence: TGTGCCAGCAGCTTGGACAGGGGGCAGGGGCCCCAGCATTTT. As protein: CASSLDRGQGPQHF.